This passage covers 4 T cell receptor beta chains from one sample sequenced in a study of cytomegalovirus exposure and HLA in healthy donors. This table comes from immunoSEQ multiplex PCR, and its TCRdb copy is limited to in-frame clones, with some not included. This table has fewer than 90,000 clones, roughly 94% appearing once. The sequenced material came from PBMCs. Receptors originate from a woman aged 18-29 years in good health and CMV-seropositive.

The chain is built from TRBV9 and TRBJ2-5, with D possibly TRBD1 on 5 matching bases. Trimming shortened V by 0 bases and J by 5 bases, and 5 bases separated the two germline ends. CDR1 and CDR2 (germline): SGDLS, YYNGEE. The length of the CDR3 is 12 residues. The CDR3 protein is CASSVEGETQYF. The CDR3 nucleotides are TGTGCCAGCAGCGTAGAGGGGGAGACCCAGTACTTC.

The V gene is TRBV2, the J gene TRBJ1-2, with TRBD1 matching 11 bases. V trimming: 6 bases; J trimming: 7 bases; junction bases outside the gene matches: 10. The CDR3 is 15 residues long. CDR1 is SNHLY, CDR2 FYNNEI, per germline. CDR3 DNA sequence: TGTGCCAGCAGATCAGGACAGGGGGCACGATTTGGCTACACCTTC. Amino acids: CASRSGQGARFGYTF.

The chain recombines TRBV7-8 with TRBJ2-1; 9 positions agree with TRBD2. Germline CDR1 reads SGHVS; CDR2 reads FQNEAQ. CDR3 length: 15 amino acids. J gave up 10 bases and V 3 bases, and 10 bases lay outside the gene matches. The CDR3 is CASSFRGRALQEQFF. CDR3 nucleotide sequence: TGTGCCAGCAGCTTCCGCGGGAGGGCATTACAGGAGCAGTTCTTC. Looking up the rest from reference TRBV7-8 and TRBJ2-1 gives the full variable domain: GAGVSQSPRYKVAKRGQDVALRCDPISGHVSLFWYQQALGQGPEFLTYFQNEAQLDKSGLPSDRFFAERPEGSVSTLKIQRTQQEDSAVYLCASSFRGRALQEQFFGPGTRLTVL.

The chain has TRBV15 and TRBJ1-6; TRBD1 is a possible D gene (6 bases). Germline loops: CDR1 LNHNV, CDR2 YYDKDF (reference sequence). The CDR3 extends over 17 amino acids. V dropped 0 bases and J dropped 7 bases, with 16 bases sitting between them. The CDR3 is CATSRDDWTDRNSPLHF. DNA for the CDR3: TGTGCCACCAGCAGAGACGACTGGACAGACAGAAATTCACCCCTCCACTTT. Based on the CDR3 plus reference TRBV15 and TRBJ1-6, the full variable domain is DAMVIQNPRYQVTQFGKPVTLSCSQTLNHNVMYWYQQKSSQAPKLLFHYYDKDFNNEADTPDNFQSRRPNTSFCFLDIRSPGLGDTAMYLCATSRDDWTDRNSPLHFGNGTRLTVT.